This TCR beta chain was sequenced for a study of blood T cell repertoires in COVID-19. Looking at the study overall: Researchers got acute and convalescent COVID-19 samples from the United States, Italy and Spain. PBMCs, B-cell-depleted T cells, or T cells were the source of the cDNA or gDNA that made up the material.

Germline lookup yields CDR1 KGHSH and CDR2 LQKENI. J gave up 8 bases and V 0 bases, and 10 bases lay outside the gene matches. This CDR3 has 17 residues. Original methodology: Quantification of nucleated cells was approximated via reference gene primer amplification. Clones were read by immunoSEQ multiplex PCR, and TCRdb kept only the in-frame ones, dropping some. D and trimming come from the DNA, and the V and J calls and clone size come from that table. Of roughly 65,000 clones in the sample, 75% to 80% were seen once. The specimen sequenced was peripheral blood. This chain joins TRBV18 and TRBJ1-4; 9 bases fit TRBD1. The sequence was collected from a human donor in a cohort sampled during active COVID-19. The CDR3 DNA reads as TGTGCCAGCTCACCACCCTCGATCGACAGGGGGAGAGAAAAACTGTTTTTT. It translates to CASSPPSIDRGREKLFF.